This passage covers 4 T cell receptor beta chains from one sample sequenced in a study of T cells in Graves' hyperthyroidism and ophthalmopathy. Amplified regions were TCR beta CDR3 sequences from RNA transcripts. HTBI primers were employed in a first-round RT-PCR of the TCR CDR3. TCRdb used MiXCR to reprocess the multiplex PCR reads, holding one entry per CDR3 protein. The sample includes more than 550,000 distinct CDR3 sequences, just under 45% of them seen just once. The sample consisted of peripheral blood or thyroid tissue (not recorded which). These TCRs come from an adult man with Graves' disease, either hyperthyroidism or ophthalmopathy (not recorded which).

This clonotype has just a few counts. This chain links TRBV10-1 with TRBJ2-2; 13 bases line up with TRBD2. The V gene end was trimmed by 6 bases and the J gene end by 0 bases; junction bases not matched to a gene: 10. This CDR3 is built from 19 residues. The germline CDR1 and CDR2 sequences are WNHNN and SYGVQD (reference sequence). The chain's CDR3 is CASSGLAGAVGANTGELFF. CDR3 bases: TGCGCCAGCAGCGGACTAGCGGGAGCGGTCGGTGCGAACACCGGGGAGCTGTTTTTT.

This clonotype showed up many times. The gene calls are TRBV5-6 and TRBJ1-5; D perhaps matches TRBD1 (5 bases). Germline V gene lookup returns CDR1 SGHDT and CDR2 YYEEEE. This CDR3 has 13 residues. V was pared by 4 bases and J by 7 bases, with 12 bases between. The CDR3 region has the DNA TGTGCCAGCAGCGCGGTGGGGGGGCAGCCCCAGCATTTT. It codes for CASSAVGGQPQHF. The whole variable domain, filled in from reference TRBV5-6 and TRBJ1-5, reads DAGVTQSPTHLIKTRGQQVTLRCSPKSGHDTVSWYQQALGQGPQFIFQYYEEEERQRGNFPDRFSGHQFPNYSSELNVNALLLGDSALYLCASSAVGGQPQHFGDGTRLSIL.

This clonotype came up a few times. The chain carries TRBV4-2 and TRBJ1-1; maybe TRBD1 (6 bases). The CDR3 has 14 amino acids. V lost 5 bases to trimming and J lost 8 bases, with 18 bases between them. Germline V gives CDR1 LGHNA, CDR2 YNFKEQ. CDR3 amino acids: CASSSTGSGVEAFF. The CDR3 DNA follows: TGTGCCAGCAGCAGCACAGGGTCCGGGGTCGAAGCTTTCTTT.

J is TRBJ2-7 and V is TRBV7-9, with 15 bases aligning to TRBD2. Germline V gives CDR1 SEHNR, CDR2 FQNEAQ (reference sequence). The CDR3 runs to 17 residues. J was trimmed by 5 bases and V by 4 bases; bases with no gene match: 9. This CDR3 is CASSSGTSGRKSHEQYF. The CDR3 nucleotides are TGTGCCAGCAGCTCCGGGACTAGCGGGAGGAAGTCCCACGAGCAGTACTTC.